This T cell receptor beta chain was sequenced in a study of cytomegalovirus exposure and HLA in healthy donors. About this clone: The antigen is not known.

Study-level points and caveats: In a later analysis, compared with equally common non-associated chains, HLA-associated beta chains were more expanded. Prior analysis indicated that the majority of TCR beta V segments exhibited productivity approximately 90% or approximately 30% of the time. Links to common viral pathogens appeared, in a later analysis, for several of the most significant clusters. 150 to 200 TCR beta chains were listed as cytomegalovirus-associated.

The V and J ends lost 4 bases and 6 bases, in that order; junction bases with no gene match: 6. CDR1 and CDR2 from the germline V gene are KGHSH and LQKENI. The CDR3 totals 15 residues. Amplification used 60 Vbeta primers and 13 Jbeta primers. The data were produced by immunoSEQ multiplex PCR, yet TCRdb's version contains in-frame clones alone and is incomplete. The sample has approximately 160,000 clones, nearly 80% seen once; the top ten hold about 0.62%. The receptor comes from a male donor in good health and CMV-seronegative. V is TRBV18 and J is TRBJ1-3; 10 positions match TRBD1. The sample consisted of PBMCs. CDR3 sequence (DNA): TGTGCCAGCTCACGGGACAGGGGACCGGTAAACACCATATATTTT. Its protein product is CASSRDRGPVNTIYF.